One T cell receptor (beta chain) is described in this entry. The antigen is not known. This sample was included in a study of T cells expressing NK-cell markers. Study results and caveats: As a fraction of CD8+ T cells, dominant NKG2C+ clonotypes reached about 1.0-7.5% in six donors.

The CDR3 length is 15 residues. CDR1 is LNHDA, CDR2 SQIVND, per germline (reference sequence). The cDNA for TCR beta came from 5'RACE template switching with UMIs. TCRdb reprocessed the 5' RACE reads and stores each CDR3 protein as one record, lacking DNA. Its table lists around 140,000 distinct CDR3 sequences. The source is a man between 18 and 29 years old in good health. The sequenced sample was blood T cells: a sorted CD56 or NKG2C T cell subset, CD4+ or CD8+ T cells, or bulk PBMC T cells (not recorded which). The chain combines TRBV19 with TRBJ2-1; TCRdb indicates TRBD2, and absent DNA this call remains unverified. The CDR3: CASSRGGGRAHEQFF.